Listed here are 21 T cell receptor beta chains from one sample, sequenced in a study of shared clonotypes between healthy human individuals. Naive CD8 cells, CD45RO-negative and positively selected for CCR7, excluded terminally differentiated effector memory CD45RA+ cells. Clones were sequenced by immunoSEQ multiplex PCR, and TCRdb holds only the in-frame ones, with some missing. The repertoire holds hundreds of thousands of clones, with approximately 95% as singletons. The sample taken for sequencing was naive CD8+ T cells sorted from blood. The receptors were gathered from a woman aged 25 to 39 in good health.

V gene TRBV28 combines with J gene TRBJ2-1; TRBD1 or TRBD2 may be the D gene (5 bases each). Trimming left V 3 bases short and J 9 bases short, with 9 bases between. This CDR3 region has 12 residues. CDR1 is MDHEN, CDR2 SYDVKM, per germline. CDR3 amino acids: CASSFMRGEQFF. The CDR3 DNA reads as TGTGCCAGCAGTTTCATGAGGGGTGAGCAGTTCTTC.

The chain has TRBV27 and TRBJ2-7; weak D call: TRBD2 (5 bases). The CDR3 contains 15 residues. Trimming took 3 bases from V and 6 from J, leaving 18 bases between them. Germline V lookup: CDR1 MNHEY, CDR2 SMNVEV (reference sequence). CDR3 in amino acids: CASSLGGGPLGEQYF. CDR3 nucleotides: TGTGCCAGCAGTTTGGGTGGAGGCCCTTTGGGCGAGCAGTACTTC.

The CDR3 DNA follows: TGTGCCAGCAGTGAGGAGTGGAGACAGAGGTACCAAGAGACCCAGTACTTC. Protein: CASSEEWRQRYQETQYF. This chain connects TRBV6-1 to TRBJ2-5, with D possibly being TRBD1 (5 bases). CDR1 and CDR2 from the germline V gene are MNHNS and SASEGT. This CDR3 spans 17 amino acids. V gave up 3 bases and J gave up 0 bases, with 17 bases separating them.

This sequence joins TRBV29-1 and TRBJ2-5; no reliable D call. The CDR3 sequence is 14 residues long. Trimming took 0 bases from V and 2 from J, leaving 10 bases between them. Germline lookup yields CDR1 SQVTM and CDR2 ANQGSEA. The DNA for the CDR3 is TGCAGCGTTGAAGATCATAAGTCACAAGAGACCCAGTACTTC. Its protein is CSVEDHKSQETQYF.

This chain connects TRBV9 to TRBJ2-2; possible D gene TRBD2, 6 bases. The CDR3 is made up of 16 amino acids. Trimming removed 3 bases from V and 1 base from J, with 13 bases in between. The germline gives CDR1 SGDLS, CDR2 YYNGEE. For the CDR3, the DNA is TGTGCCAGCAGCGGCGGCGGGGAGTTGAACACCGGGGAGCTGTTTTTT. It translates to CASSGGGELNTGELFF.

This chain links TRBV13 with TRBJ2-7; 10 bases map to TRBD2. Germline assignment: CDR1 PRHDT and CDR2 FYEKMQ (reference sequence). The junction had 9 bases not matched to a gene; V was cut back by 6 bases and J by 1 base. This CDR3 has 16 residues. CDR3: CASSNRLAGESYEQYF. The CDR3 DNA follows: TGTGCCAGCAGTAATAGGCTAGCGGGAGAGTCCTACGAGCAGTACTTC.

The V and J genes are TRBV7-9 and TRBJ2-7; TRBD1 aligns across 8 bases. V dropped 3 bases and J dropped 1; count of bases not matched to a gene: 8. Per germline, CDR1 SEHNR and CDR2 FQNEAQ (reference sequence). The CDR3 is 16 amino acids. The CDR3 loop is CASSLGGQAISYEQYF. Here the CDR3 DNA reads TGTGCCAGCAGCTTGGGGGGACAGGCTATATCCTACGAGCAGTACTTC.

Regarding this clone: Within the sample, other DNA sequences also encode this same CDR3. The chain carries TRBV27 and TRBJ1-1, with 8 bases fitting TRBD1. The CDR3 has 13 amino acids. Germline CDR1 reads MNHEY; CDR2 reads SMNVEV (reference sequence). V gave up 5 bases and J gave up 1 base; unmatched junction bases: 0. CDR3: CASSGQGNTEAFF. As DNA, the CDR3 is TGTGCCAGCAGTGGACAGGGGAACACTGAAGCTTTCTTT.

In regard to this clone: Other DNA sequences of this sample code for an identical CDR3. V is TRBV30 and J is TRBJ2-7; the D call may be TRBD1 or TRBD2 (5 bases each). V was trimmed by 3 bases and J by 4 bases, leaving 10 bases between them. This CDR3 spans 12 amino acids. CDR1 GTSNPN and CDR2 SVGIG come from the germline V gene (reference sequence). The CDR3 loop is CAWSLGTYEQYF. For the CDR3, the DNA is TGTGCCTGGAGCCTAGGGACGTACGAGCAGTACTTC.

The chain couples TRBV15 to TRBJ2-2; D is perhaps TRBD1 or TRBD2 (6 bases each). V gave up 8 bases and J gave up 6 bases, with 16 bases separating them. This CDR3 is built from 14 residues. The germline gives CDR1 LNHNV, CDR2 YYDKDF (reference sequence). The CDR3 DNA is TGTGCCACCTCGGCCGGGGGCGAGTCCGGGGAGCTGTTTTTT. It specifies CATSAGGESGELFF.

The rearrangement links TRBV5-6 to TRBJ2-1; D gene ambiguous. Germline CDR1 reads SGHDT; CDR2 reads YYEEEE. CDR3 length equals 14 residues. Deletions cut 4 bases from V and 0 bases from J, with 8 bases between. The CDR3 nucleotides read TGTGCCAGCAGCACACAGAGCTCCTACAATGAGCAGTTCTTC. It codes for CASSTQSSYNEQFF.

V gene TRBV6-5 combines with J gene TRBJ2-7, with 8 bases aligning to TRBD1. Germline loops: CDR1 MNHEY, CDR2 SVGAGI. The CDR3 has 14 amino acids. V lost 6 bases, J lost 7 bases, and 11 bases stayed unmatched. DNA for the CDR3: TGTGCCAGCAGGTTCGATCAGGGGGCGGGTGAGCAGTACTTC. This gives the protein CASRFDQGAGEQYF.

V is TRBV5-1 and J is TRBJ2-1; TRBD2 aligns across 13 bases. CDR1 and CDR2 from the germline V gene are SGHRS and YFSETQ. J lost 0 bases, V lost 1 base, and 10 bases had no gene match. CDR3 size: 20 residues. In DNA, the CDR3 is TGCGCCAGCAGCTTGCAGGGGACTAGCGGGACCTTTAGCTCCTACAATGAGCAGTTCTTC. Translating gives CASSLQGTSGTFSSYNEQFF.

V gene TRBV7-9 combines with J gene TRBJ2-7; no firm D call. This CDR3 contains 12 residues. The V end lost 4 bases, the J end lost 5 bases, and 9 bases lay between the germline ends. In germline, CDR1 is SEHNR, CDR2 FQNEAQ (reference sequence). The CDR3: CASSSARNEQYF. CDR3 in DNA: TGTGCCAGCAGCTCCGCGAGGAACGAGCAGTACTTC.

Worth noting for this clone: Other DNA sequences within the sample encode an identical CDR3. This chain uses TRBV27 with TRBJ2-7; 7 bases line up with TRBD1. The CDR3 extends over 14 amino acids. The ends lost 2 bases at V and 2 bases at J; junction bases unmatched: 3. Germline CDR1 is MNHEY and CDR2 is SMNVEV (reference sequence). DNA for the CDR3: TGTGCCAGCAGTTTAAGGGGGCCAACCTACGAGCAGTACTTC. Protein: CASSLRGPTYEQYF.

This chain joins TRBV2 and TRBJ2-7; 7 bases fit TRBD1. CDR1 and CDR2 from the germline V gene are SNHLY and FYNNEI. Germline trimming cut 5 bases from V and 4 bases from J; bases unmatched to any gene: 8. This CDR3 spans 14 amino acids. The DNA for the CDR3 is TGTGCCAGCAGTACGCCCGGGACAGCTTACGAGCAGTACTTC. Protein product: CASSTPGTAYEQYF.

The V gene is TRBV6-5, the J gene TRBJ1-2, with D perhaps TRBD1 (6 bases). Germline V gives CDR1 MNHEY, CDR2 SVGAGI. The CDR3 runs 15 residues. V dropped 0 bases and J dropped 5 bases, with 13 bases sitting between them. The CDR3 reads CASSYSSDRDYGYTF. CDR3 DNA sequence: TGTGCCAGCAGTTACTCATCGGACAGAGATTATGGCTACACCTTC.

This clone occurred once. The J gene is TRBJ2-7, the V gene TRBV11-1; tentative D call: TRBD1 (6 bases). Trimming took off 5 bases at V and 3 bases at J, with 8 bases between the two ends. Germline CDR1 reads SGHAT; CDR2 reads FQDESV (reference sequence). The CDR3 loop spans 12 amino acids. The CDR3 nucleotides are TGTGCCAGCAGCCTGGACAGCTACGAGCAGTACTTC. Translation gives CASSLDSYEQYF. Full variable domain (outside the CDR3, taken from reference TRBV11-1 and TRBJ2-7): EAEVAQSPRYKITEKSQAVAFWCDPISGHATLYWYRQILGQGPELLVQFQDESVVDDSQLPKDRFSAERLKGVDSTLKIQPAELGDSAMYLCASSLDSYEQYFGPGTRLTVT.

The rearrangement joins TRBV28 to TRBJ2-7; no firm D call. From germline, CDR1 is MDHEN and CDR2 SYDVKM. V was cut by 6 bases and J by 4 bases, with 16 bases left in between. The CDR3 covers 14 residues. The DNA of the CDR3 is TGTGCCAGCAGCTACGTAAGTCAGAGGTACGAGCAGTACTTC. This gives the protein CASSYVSQRYEQYF.

The chain combines TRBV10-2 with TRBJ1-1, with unresolved D. This CDR3 has 14 residues. CDR1 WSHSY and CDR2 SAAADI come from the germline V gene. V dropped 3 bases and J dropped 2 bases, with 10 bases sitting between them. The CDR3 nucleotides read TGCGCCAGCAGTGAATGGGATTCAAACACTGAAGCTTTCTTT. Amino acid sequence: CASSEWDSNTEAFF.

The CDR3 protein is CAISEGQANEQFF. The CDR3 DNA is TGTGCCATCAGTGAGGGACAGGCCAATGAGCAGTTCTTC. The chain has TRBV10-3 and TRBJ2-1; TRBD1 agrees at 7 bases. The CDR3 contains 13 residues. The germline CDR1 and CDR2 sequences are ENHRY and SYGVKD. V was clipped by 2 bases and J by 6 bases; unmatched bases: 1.